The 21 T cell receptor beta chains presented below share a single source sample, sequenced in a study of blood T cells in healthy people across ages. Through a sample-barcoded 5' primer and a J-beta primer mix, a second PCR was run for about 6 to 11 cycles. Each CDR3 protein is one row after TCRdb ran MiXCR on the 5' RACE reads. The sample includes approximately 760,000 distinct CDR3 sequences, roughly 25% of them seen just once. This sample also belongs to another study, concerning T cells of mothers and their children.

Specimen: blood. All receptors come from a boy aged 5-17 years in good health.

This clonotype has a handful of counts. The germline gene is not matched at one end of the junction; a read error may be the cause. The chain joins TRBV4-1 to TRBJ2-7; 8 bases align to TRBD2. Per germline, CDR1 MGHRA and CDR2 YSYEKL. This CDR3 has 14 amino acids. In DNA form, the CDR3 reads TGTGCCAGCAGCCAAGTCGGGACTAGCTACGAGCAGTACTTC. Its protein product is CASSQVGTSYEQYF.

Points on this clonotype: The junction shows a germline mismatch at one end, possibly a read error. Written as DNA, the CDR3 is TGCACCAGCAGCTTGGTGGGACAGGGGGCACCCGAGCAGTACTTC. It specifies CTSSLVGQGAPEQYF. The chain recombines TRBV5-1 with TRBJ2-7; 12 bases match TRBD1. The CDR3 runs 15 residues. From germline, CDR1 is SGHRS and CDR2 YFSETQ.

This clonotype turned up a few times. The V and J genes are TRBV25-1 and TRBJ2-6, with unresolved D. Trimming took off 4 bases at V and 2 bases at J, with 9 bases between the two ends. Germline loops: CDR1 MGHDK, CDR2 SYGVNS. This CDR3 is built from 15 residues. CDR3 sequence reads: CASSGGSTGANVLTF. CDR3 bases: TGTGCCAGCAGTGGGGGTTCCACTGGGGCCAACGTCCTGACTTTC.

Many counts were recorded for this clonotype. The CDR3, as DNA: TGCAGCGTTGCCGGACAGGGGGACCGGGGGGGTTGGACCCAGTACTTC. Translated, it gives CSVAGQGDRGGWTQYF. The rearrangement uses TRBV29-1 and TRBJ2-5; 10 bases are shared with TRBD1. J gave up 7 bases and V 4 bases, and 15 bases lay outside the gene matches. Germline CDR1 and CDR2: SQVTM and ANQGSEA. The CDR3 covers 16 residues.

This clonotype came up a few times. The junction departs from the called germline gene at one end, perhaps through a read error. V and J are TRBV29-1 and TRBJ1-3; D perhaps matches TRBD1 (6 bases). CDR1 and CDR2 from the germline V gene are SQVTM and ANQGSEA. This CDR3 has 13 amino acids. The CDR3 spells CSIRQDSGNIIYF. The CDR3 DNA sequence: TGCAGCATCCGACAGGACTCTGGAAACATCATATATTTT.

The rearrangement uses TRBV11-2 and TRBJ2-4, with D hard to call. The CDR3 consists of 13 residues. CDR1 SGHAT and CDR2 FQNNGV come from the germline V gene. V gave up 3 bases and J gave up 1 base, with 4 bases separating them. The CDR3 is CASSLWAKNIQYF. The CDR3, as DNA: TGTGCCAGCAGCTTGTGGGCCAAAAACATTCAGTACTTC.

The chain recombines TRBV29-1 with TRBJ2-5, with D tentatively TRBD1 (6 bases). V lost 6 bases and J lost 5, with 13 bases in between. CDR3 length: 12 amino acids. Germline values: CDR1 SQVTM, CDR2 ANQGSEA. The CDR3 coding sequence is TGCAGCGTCCCTGGACAGAGCGAGACCCAGTACTTC. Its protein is CSVPGQSETQYF. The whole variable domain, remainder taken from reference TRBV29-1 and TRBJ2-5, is SAVISQKPSRDICQRGTSLTIQCQVDSQVTMMFWYRQQPGQSLTLIATANQGSEATYESGFVIDKFPISRPNLTFSTLTVSNMSPEDSSIYLCSVPGQSETQYFGPGTRLLVL.

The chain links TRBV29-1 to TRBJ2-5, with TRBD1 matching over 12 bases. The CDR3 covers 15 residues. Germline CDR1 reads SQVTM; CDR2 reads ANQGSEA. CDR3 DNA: TGCAACGGCACCGGGACAGGGGGCGACGGAGAGACCCAGTACTTC. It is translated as CNGTGTGGDGETQYF.

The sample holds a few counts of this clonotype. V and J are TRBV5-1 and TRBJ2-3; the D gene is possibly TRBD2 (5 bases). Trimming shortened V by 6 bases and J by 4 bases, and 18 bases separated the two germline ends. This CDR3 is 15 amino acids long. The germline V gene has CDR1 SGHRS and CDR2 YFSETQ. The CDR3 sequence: CASTINPLAADTQYF. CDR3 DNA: TGCGCCAGCACTATAAATCCCCTAGCAGCAGATACGCAGTATTTT.

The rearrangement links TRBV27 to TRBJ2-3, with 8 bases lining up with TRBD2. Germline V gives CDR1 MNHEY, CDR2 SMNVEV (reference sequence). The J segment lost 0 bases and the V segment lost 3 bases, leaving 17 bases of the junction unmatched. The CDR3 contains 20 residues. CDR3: CASSLAPGLGIAPSTDTQYF. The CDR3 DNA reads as TGTGCCAGCAGTTTGGCCCCGGGACTAGGAATCGCACCTAGCACAGATACGCAGTATTTT.

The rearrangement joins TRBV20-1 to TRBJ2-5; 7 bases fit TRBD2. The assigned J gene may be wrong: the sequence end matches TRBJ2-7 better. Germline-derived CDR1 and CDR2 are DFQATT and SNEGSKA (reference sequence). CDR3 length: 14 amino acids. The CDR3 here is CSALMGGITYEQYF. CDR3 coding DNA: TGCAGTGCTCTAATGGGGGGGATCACCTACGAGCAGTACTTC.

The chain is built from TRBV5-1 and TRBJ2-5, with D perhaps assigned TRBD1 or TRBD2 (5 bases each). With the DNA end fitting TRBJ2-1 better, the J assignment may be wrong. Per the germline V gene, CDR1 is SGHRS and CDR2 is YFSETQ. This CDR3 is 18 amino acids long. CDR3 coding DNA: TGCGCCAGCAGCTCATCTGGCGGGTTCAGGCAGGGCGGAAATGAGCAGTTCTTC. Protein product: CASSSSGGFRQGGNEQFF.

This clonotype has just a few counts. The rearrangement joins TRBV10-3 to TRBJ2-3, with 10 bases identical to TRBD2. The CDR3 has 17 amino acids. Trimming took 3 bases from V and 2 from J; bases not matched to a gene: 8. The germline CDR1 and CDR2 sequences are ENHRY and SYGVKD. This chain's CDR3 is CAISDPGLAESTDTQYF. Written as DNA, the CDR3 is TGTGCCATCAGTGATCCCGGACTAGCGGAGTCCACAGATACGCAGTATTTT.

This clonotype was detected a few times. The CDR3 nucleotides are TGCAGTGCTAGAATCGCCGGGACAGGGTTAGTAAATCAGCCCCAGCATTTT. The encoded protein is CSARIAGTGLVNQPQHF. The gene calls are TRBV20-1 and TRBJ1-5; 9 bases are a match to TRBD1. The CDR3 covers 17 residues. Germline loops: CDR1 DFQATT, CDR2 SNEGSKA (reference sequence). Germline trimming cut 2 bases from V and 4 bases from J; bases unmatched to any gene: 12.

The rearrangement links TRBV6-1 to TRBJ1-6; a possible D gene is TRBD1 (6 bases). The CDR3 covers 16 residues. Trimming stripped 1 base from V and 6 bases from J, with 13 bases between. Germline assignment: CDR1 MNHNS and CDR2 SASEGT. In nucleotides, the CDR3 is TGTGCCAGCAGTGAAGGGATAAGGGGGTCTAATTCACCCCTCCACTTT. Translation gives CASSEGIRGSNSPLHF.

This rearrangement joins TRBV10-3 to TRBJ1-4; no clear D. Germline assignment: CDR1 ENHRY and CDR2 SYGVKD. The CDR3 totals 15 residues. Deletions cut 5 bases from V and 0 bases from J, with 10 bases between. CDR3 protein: CAISRTGSTNEKLFF. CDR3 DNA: TGTGCCATCAGTCGGACGGGATCAACTAATGAAAAACTGTTTTTT.

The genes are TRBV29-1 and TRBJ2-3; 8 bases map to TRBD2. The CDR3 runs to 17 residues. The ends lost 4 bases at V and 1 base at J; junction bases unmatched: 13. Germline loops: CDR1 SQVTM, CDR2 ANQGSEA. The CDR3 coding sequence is TGCAGCGTTGTGAAGCGGGAGTGGGGCTCGGGCACAGATACGCAGTATTTT. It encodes CSVVKREWGSGTDTQYF.

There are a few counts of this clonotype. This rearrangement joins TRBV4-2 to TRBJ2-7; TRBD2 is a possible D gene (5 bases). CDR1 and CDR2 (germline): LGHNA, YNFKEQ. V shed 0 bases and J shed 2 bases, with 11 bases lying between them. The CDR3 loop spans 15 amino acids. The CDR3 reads CASSQDPGEPYEQYF. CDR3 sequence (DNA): TGTGCCAGCAGCCAAGATCCCGGGGAACCCTACGAGCAGTACTTC.

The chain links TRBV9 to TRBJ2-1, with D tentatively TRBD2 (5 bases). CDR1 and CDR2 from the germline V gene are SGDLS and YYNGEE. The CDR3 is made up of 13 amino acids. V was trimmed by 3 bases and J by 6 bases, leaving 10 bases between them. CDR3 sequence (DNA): TGTGCCAGCAGCGCGGACGGGATCAATGAGCAGTTCTTC. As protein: CASSADGINEQFF.

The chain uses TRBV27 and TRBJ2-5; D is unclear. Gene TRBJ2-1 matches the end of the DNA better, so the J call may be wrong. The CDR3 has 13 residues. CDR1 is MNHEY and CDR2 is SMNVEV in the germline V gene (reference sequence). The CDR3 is CASSFAPPNEQFF. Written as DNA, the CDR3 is TGTGCCAGCAGTTTCGCCCCTCCCAATGAGCAGTTCTTC.

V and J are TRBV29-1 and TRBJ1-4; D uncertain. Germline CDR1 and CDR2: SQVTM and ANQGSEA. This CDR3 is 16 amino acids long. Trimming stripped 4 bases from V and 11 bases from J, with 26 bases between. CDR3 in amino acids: CSVVARYNEKWVKLFF. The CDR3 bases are TGCAGCGTTGTGGCCAGATATAATGAAAAATGGGTGAAACTGTTTTTT.